The 30 T cell receptor beta chains below all came from one sample that was sequenced in a study of T-cell reconstitution after alpha-beta-depleted transplantation in children. Molecular barcoding with unique molecular identifiers was used for the TCRbeta library. A single record per CDR3 protein comes from TCRdb applying MiXCR to the PCR reads. In the table there are 350,000 to 450,000 distinct CDR3 sequences, over 20% of which are singletons. Sequencing used PBMCs from the stem cell graft donor, obtained from the stem cell graft. These TCRs come from a human donor who donated a stem cell graft to a child with acute myeloid leukemia.

This clonotype was observed once. The chain carries TRBV5-1 and TRBJ2-1; unclear D gene. The CDR3 totals 17 residues. The germline V gene encodes CDR1 SGHRS and CDR2 YFSETQ. Trimming cost V 1 base and J 0 bases, with 14 bases left between them. The CDR3 DNA reads as TGCGCCAGCAGCTTGAGGCCTTTTCCGAGCTCCTACAATGAGCAGTTCTTC. This gives the protein CASSLRPFPSSYNEQFF.

J is TRBJ2-2 and V is TRBV5-6; 10 bases match TRBD1. This CDR3 is 15 amino acids long. V shed 5 bases, J shed 5 bases, and the junction held 6 bases outside the gene matches. The V gene's germline CDR1 is SGHDT and CDR2 YYEEEE. CDR3 DNA: TGTGCCAGCAGACGGACAGGGGGAGGGACCGGGGAGCTGTTTTTT. This codes for CASRRTGGGTGELFF.

A few counts support this clonotype. The chain combines TRBV7-2 with TRBJ1-3; possible D gene TRBD1, 6 bases. The ends were cut back, 4 bases at V and 3 bases at J, with 13 bases in the middle. From germline, CDR1 is SGHTA and CDR2 FQGNSA. The CDR3 extends over 15 amino acids. CDR3 residues: CASSSRSGVGNTIYF. The CDR3 DNA is TGTGCCAGCAGCTCTCGATCAGGGGTTGGAAACACCATATATTTT.

The chain has TRBV5-5 and TRBJ1-4; no clear D gene. The V end was cut by 1 base, the J end by 1 base, with 5 bases between. CDR1 is SGHKS, CDR2 YYEKEE, per germline (reference sequence). CDR3 size: 14 residues. The CDR3 loop reads CASSLFGTNEKLFF. The CDR3 bases are TGTGCCAGCAGCTTGTTTGGAACTAATGAAAAACTGTTTTTT.

The rearrangement joins TRBV3-1 to TRBJ2-5; D might be TRBD2 (5 bases). The V and J ends lost 4 bases and 10 bases respectively, with 16 bases between them. Germline-derived CDR1 and CDR2 are LGHDT and YNNKEL (reference sequence). This CDR3 comprises 13 residues. The CDR3 region is CASSPGLIGDQYF. The CDR3 DNA reads TGTGCCAGCAGCCCCGGACTCATAGGAGACCAGTACTTC.

The rearrangement joins TRBV7-9 to TRBJ2-7; 7 bases align to TRBD1. The ends lost 5 bases at V and 5 bases at J; junction bases unmatched: 12. Per germline, CDR1 SEHNR and CDR2 FQNEAQ (reference sequence). The CDR3 spans 15 residues. The CDR3 here is CASSPGHRGSHEQYF. The CDR3 DNA reads as TGTGCCAGCAGCCCAGGTCACAGGGGTTCCCACGAGCAGTACTTC.

This clonotype was seen a handful of times. The V and J genes are TRBV7-8 and TRBJ1-6; D is possibly TRBD1 (5 bases). CDR1 and CDR2 from the germline V gene are SGHVS and FQNEAQ. The CDR3 sequence is 15 residues long. V lost 2 bases and J 7 bases, leaving 12 bases between the germline ends. For the CDR3, the DNA is TGTGCCAGCAGCTTAAATAGGGGCGAAAATTCACCCCTCCACTTT. It translates to CASSLNRGENSPLHF.

This chain connects TRBV20-1 to TRBJ2-1; 8 positions match TRBD2. Trimming took 0 bases from V and 8 from J; bases not matched to a gene: 9. Germline V gives CDR1 DFQATT, CDR2 SNEGSKA (reference sequence). This CDR3 has 15 amino acids. CDR3 in amino acids: CSARDGRAGVDEQFF. The CDR3 DNA sequence: TGCAGTGCTAGAGATGGCAGAGCGGGAGTAGATGAGCAGTTCTTC.

This clonotype has a handful of counts. The rearrangement links TRBV24-1 to TRBJ2-1; a weak D match, TRBD2 (6 bases). Trimming removed 3 bases at V and 4 bases at J, with 15 bases between. Germline CDR1 reads KGHDR; CDR2 reads SFDVKD. This CDR3 is built from 16 residues. The CDR3 is CATSDGGTGRYNEQFF. The CDR3 DNA reads TGTGCCACCAGTGATGGAGGGACGGGAAGGTACAATGAGCAGTTCTTC.

This clonotype was counted once. The chain has TRBV7-9 and TRBJ1-1, with D uncertain. The CDR3 consists of 16 residues. V was trimmed by 1 base and J by 1 base, leaving 13 bases between them. CDR1 is SEHNR, CDR2 FQNEAQ, per germline (reference sequence). The CDR3 loop reads CASSLGEFQENTEAFF. As DNA, the CDR3 is TGTGCCAGCAGCTTAGGAGAGTTTCAGGAGAACACTGAAGCTTTCTTT.

This chain connects TRBV20-1 to TRBJ2-1; 11 bases are a match to TRBD2. J lost 9 bases, V lost 7 bases, and 8 bases had no gene match. The germline V gene encodes CDR1 DFQATT and CDR2 SNEGSKA (reference sequence). The CDR3 runs 13 residues. The CDR3 region is CSGRLAGLAEQFF. The CDR3 coding sequence is TGCAGTGGTCGACTAGCGGGATTAGCTGAGCAGTTCTTC.

This clonotype was detected only a few times. At one of its ends the junction is not consistent with the germline gene, which may arise from a read error. The chain couples TRBV12-3 or TRBV12-4 to TRBJ2-7, with unresolved D. The CDR3 contains 19 residues. The CDR3 DNA follows: TGTGCCAGCAGTTTTGGCCTTGCCGGCGTGAGCCCGGGTGTTAAGGTGGGTCACTTC. Residues: CASSFGLAGVSPGVKVGHF.

This chain connects TRBV28 to TRBJ2-1; 11 bases match TRBD2. Germline trimming cut 2 bases from V and 8 bases from J; bases unmatched to any gene: 5. The CDR3 is 15 residues long. Germline CDR1 reads MDHEN; CDR2 reads SYDVKM. CDR3 DNA sequence: TGTGCCAGCAGTTTAAGACTAGCGGGAAAGTATGAGCAGTTCTTC. Translating it yields CASSLRLAGKYEQFF.

The chain combines TRBV10-1 with TRBJ2-7; D is unresolved. Germline CDR1 reads WNHNN; CDR2 reads SYGVQD (reference sequence). With 4 bases removed from V and 3 bases from J, the gap between germline ends came to 10 bases. This CDR3 has 13 residues. CDR3 amino acids: CASSAHQLYEQYF. The CDR3, as DNA: TGCGCCAGCAGTGCTCACCAACTCTACGAGCAGTACTTC.

This chain joins TRBV7-3 and TRBJ2-3; 12 positions agree with TRBD2. The germline gives CDR1 SGHTA, CDR2 FQGTGA. After removal of 5 bases from V and 1 base from J, the junction contained 4 bases not matched to a gene. The CDR3 runs 16 residues. The CDR3 region is CASSNGLAGRTDTQYF. The CDR3 DNA reads as TGTGCCAGCAGCAACGGACTAGCGGGGCGCACAGATACGCAGTATTTT.

This chain joins TRBV25-1 and TRBJ2-1, with a possible D match to TRBD1 (6 bases). Germline V gene sequence: CDR1 MGHDK, CDR2 SYGVNS. This CDR3 is built from 13 residues. V was shortened by 7 bases and J by 7 bases, with 14 bases between the two germline ends. The CDR3: CASMGAAINEQFF. CDR3 bases: TGTGCCAGCATGGGGGCGGCGATTAATGAGCAGTTCTTC.

DNA for the CDR3: TGCAGCGTTGAGGGTACGGGGGTCACCTACAATGAGCAGTTCTTC. Encoded protein: CSVEGTGVTYNEQFF. This chain links TRBV29-1 with TRBJ2-1, with a possible D match to TRBD2 (6 bases). This CDR3 has 15 amino acids. V was shortened by 3 bases and J by 2 bases, with 14 bases between the two germline ends. From germline, CDR1 is SQVTM and CDR2 ANQGSEA.

This clonotype was observed a handful of times. The chain combines TRBV9 with TRBJ2-1; 7 bases line up with TRBD2. Germline CDR1 is SGDLS and CDR2 is YYNGEE. V lost 0 bases, J lost 6 bases, and 6 bases stayed unmatched. The CDR3 sequence is 15 residues long. CDR3 bases: TGTGCCAGCAGCGTAGTTGGCGGGAGCCCCAATGAGCAGTTCTTC. Its translation: CASSVVGGSPNEQFF.

The rearrangement joins TRBV7-9 to TRBJ2-3; D unresolved. The CDR3 contains 13 residues. Germline lookup yields CDR1 SEHNR and CDR2 FQNEAQ (reference sequence). Trimming took 3 bases from V and 5 from J, leaving 9 bases between them. The CDR3 protein is CASSFQRKDTQYF. The DNA of the CDR3 is TGTGCCAGCAGCTTCCAACGGAAAGATACGCAGTATTTT.

V gene TRBV7-2 combines with J gene TRBJ2-7; 9 nucleotides line up with TRBD1. The CDR3 length is 14 residues. Trimming removed 2 bases from V and 3 bases from J; junction bases left unmatched: 2. CDR1 is SGHTA and CDR2 is FQGNSA in the germline V gene. CDR3 DNA: TGTGCCAGCAGCTTATTGGGACAGGGCTACGAGCAGTACTTC. It yields the protein CASSLLGQGYEQYF.

This clonotype came up a few times. The chain carries TRBV24-1 and TRBJ2-7, with 7 bases aligning to TRBD1. V trimming: 5 bases; J trimming: 4 bases; junction bases outside the gene matches: 7. The CDR3 spans 14 residues. The germline V gene has CDR1 KGHDR and CDR2 SFDVKD. The CDR3: CATSAPGGAYEQYF. CDR3 coding DNA: TGTGCCACCAGTGCCCCAGGGGGAGCTTACGAGCAGTACTTC.

This chain links TRBV27 with TRBJ1-5, with 7 bases lining up with TRBD1. The germline V gene encodes CDR1 MNHEY and CDR2 SMNVEV (reference sequence). V was clipped by 5 bases and J by 7 bases; unmatched bases: 8. This CDR3 is 14 amino acids long. The CDR3 DNA reads as TGTGCCAGCAGTGAAAGACAGGGTTACCAGCCCCAGCATTTT. Translation gives CASSERQGYQPQHF.

The V and J genes are TRBV20-1 and TRBJ2-1; the match to TRBD2 covers 8 bases. J gave up 6 bases and V 5 bases, and 6 bases lay outside the gene matches. CDR1 is DFQATT, CDR2 SNEGSKA, per germline (reference sequence). The CDR3 covers 13 residues. CDR3: CSAYGLAFNEQFF. The DNA for the CDR3 is TGCAGTGCTTACGGACTAGCTTTCAATGAGCAGTTCTTC.

This clonotype was found a few times. The chain couples TRBV5-1 to TRBJ2-2, with 8 bases matching TRBD1. J gave up 7 bases and V 3 bases, and 5 bases lay outside the gene matches. From germline, CDR1 is SGHRS and CDR2 YFSETQ. This CDR3 is 14 amino acids long. DNA for the CDR3: TGCGCCAGCAGCTCCGGACAGGGCGGCGGGGAGCTGTTTTTT. Translation gives CASSSGQGGGELFF.

This clonotype was observed many times. V is TRBV20-1 and J is TRBJ2-3; 11 nucleotides agree with TRBD2. Germline V gives CDR1 DFQATT, CDR2 SNEGSKA (reference sequence). V gave up 6 bases and J gave up 4 bases; unmatched junction bases: 9. This CDR3 comprises 15 residues. The CDR3 DNA reads as TGCAGTGCCACCTTAGCGGGAGGGCCCTCAGATACGCAGTATTTT. Its protein product is CSATLAGGPSDTQYF.

This rearrangement joins TRBV5-1 to TRBJ2-3; 8 positions agree with TRBD2. Germline trimming cut 3 bases from V and 4 bases from J; bases unmatched to any gene: 13. Germline assignment: CDR1 SGHRS and CDR2 YFSETQ. There are 17 residues in the CDR3. In DNA form, the CDR3 reads TGCGCCAGCAGCTCGACCCGGGGAGCGGGAGTTTCAGATACGCAGTATTTT. It translates to CASSSTRGAGVSDTQYF. The entire variable domain, with the rest obtained from reference TRBV5-1 and TRBJ2-3, is as follows: KAGVTQTPRYLIKTRGQQVTLSCSPISGHRSVSWYQQTPGQGLQFLFEYFSETQRNKGNFPGRFSGRQFSNSRSEMNVSTLELGDSALYLCASSSTRGAGVSDTQYFGPGTRLTVL.

J is TRBJ1-4 and V is TRBV12-3 or TRBV12-4, with D possibly TRBD1 on 5 matching bases. This CDR3 comprises 15 residues. Trimming took off 5 bases at V and 7 bases at J, with 17 bases between the two ends. The CDR3 here is CASSPQGFSGEKLFF. The CDR3 DNA sequence: TGTGCCAGCAGTCCTCAGGGATTTAGCGGTGAAAAACTGTTTTTT.

This clonotype was counted ten times or more. This rearrangement joins TRBV20-1 to TRBJ2-5; TRBD2 aligns across 14 bases. The CDR3 has 14 residues. The germline V gene encodes CDR1 DFQATT and CDR2 SNEGSKA (reference sequence). Losses at the gene ends were 5 bases for V and 2 bases for J; bases not matched to a gene: 1. The CDR3 DNA follows: TGCAGTGCTGGGACTAGCGGGAGTCAAGAGACCCAGTACTTC. It is translated as CSAGTSGSQETQYF.

The chain employs TRBV28 and TRBJ2-7, with D perhaps matching TRBD1 or TRBD2 (5 bases each). Trimming cost V 4 bases and J 3 bases, with 16 bases left between them. In germline, CDR1 is MDHEN, CDR2 SYDVKM. CDR3 length: 15 residues. This CDR3 is CASSWYGTLHYEQYF. CDR3 DNA: TGTGCCAGCAGTTGGTATGGGACCCTTCACTACGAGCAGTACTTC.

This clonotype appeared a few times. The chain is built from TRBV6-5 and TRBJ1-5; D not certain. The CDR3 totals 14 residues. V lost 2 bases and J 3 bases, leaving 8 bases between the germline ends. Germline CDR1 and CDR2: MNHEY and SVGAGI. Here the CDR3 DNA reads TGTGCCAGCAGTTACGAGTTAGACAATCAGCCCCAGCATTTT. It specifies CASSYELDNQPQHF.